This T cell receptor beta chain was found in a study of beta chain features in type 1 diabetes. In this sample, this clone turned up a few times. Its antigen is not identified. The study's findings and limits: TCRB CDR3s were moderately but significantly shorter in Type 1 diabetes patients in all four CD4+ subsets. For patients, the naive, central memory and Treg TCRB repertoires appeared more alike than for healthy donors. VDJ junctions sequenced from type 1 diabetes patients showed fewer insertions and more deletions. Any HLA effect on TCRB rearrangement was left unresolved by small sub-analyses.

Reverse transcription of all isolated RNA meant that expressed TCRB transcripts were sequenced. Repertoires were generated with immunoSEQ multiplex PCR, while TCRdb's copy carries only in-frame clones and drops some. The table shows 150,000 or so clones, with nearly 9.5% occurring only once. This TCR came from a man younger than 35 in good health. The sequenced sample was central memory CD4+ T cells from blood.

For the CDR3, the DNA is TGTGCCAGCCGGGGACAAAACTCCTACGAGCAGTACTTC. Its protein product is CASRGQNSYEQYF. The chain has TRBV6-5 and TRBJ2-7, with a weak D call TRBD1 (6 bases). This CDR3 contains 13 residues. V was trimmed by 8 bases and J by 0 bases, leaving 11 bases between them. From germline, CDR1 is MNHEY and CDR2 SVGAGI.